The 6 T cell receptor beta chains presented below share a single source sample, sequenced in a study. TCRdb reanalysed the RT-PCR reads using MiXCR and keeps one entry per CDR3 protein. Of 5,000 to 8,000 distinct CDR3 sequences listed, roughly nine tenths are singletons. The material sequenced was memory CD4+ T cells from blood. The source is a female donor in good health, serving as a healthy control.

Regarding this clonotype: A library prepared for alpha chains yielded this beta chain as an off-target read; its size is of little meaning. This chain links TRBV12-3 or TRBV12-4 with TRBJ2-7; D is unclear. The CDR3 sequence is 13 residues long. V lost 2 bases and J 5 bases, leaving 10 bases between the germline ends. This CDR3 is CASSLFRSHEQYF. The CDR3 bases are TGTGCCAGCAGTTTATTCAGGTCCCACGAGCAGTACTTC.

Worth noting for this clonotype: This beta chain turned up in a library designed for alpha chains; as an off-target read, its abundance says little. The chain employs TRBV29-1 and TRBJ2-3; D unresolved. Per germline, CDR1 SQVTM and CDR2 ANQGSEA. V was cut by 3 bases and J by 2 bases, with 12 bases left in between. The CDR3 consists of 14 residues. In DNA form, the CDR3 reads TGCAGCGTTGACGTGCTGCAGTACACAGATACGCAGTATTTT. Translating it yields CSVDVLQYTDTQYF.

Remarks on this clonotype: This beta chain was picked up by a library intended for alpha chains and is off target, so its count carries little meaning. CDR3 protein: CASSLDWVGNQPQHF. The DNA for the CDR3 is TGTGCCAGCAGCTTAGATTGGGTTGGCAATCAGCCCCAGCATTTT. V and J are TRBV7-8 and TRBJ1-5; D gene ambiguous. The CDR3 loop spans 15 amino acids. Germline V lookup: CDR1 SGHVS, CDR2 FQNEAQ. V was pared by 1 base and J by 2 bases, with 9 bases between.

About this clonotype itself: The library was built for alpha chains, so this beta chain is an off-target read and its size means little. The DNA of the CDR3 is TGTGCCAGCAGCTTAGAGGCAGAGAATACGCAGTATTTT. This codes for CASSLEAENTQYF. J is TRBJ2-3 and V is TRBV7-2; no clear D. V lost 1 base, J lost 7 bases, and 9 bases lay in between. Germline V gene lookup returns CDR1 SGHTA and CDR2 FQGNSA. This CDR3 contains 13 residues.

Regarding this clonotype: This beta chain is a stray sequence in a library constructed for alpha chains; its clone size is not meaningful. V usage is TRBV28 and J usage is TRBJ1-1, with D unclear. Deletions cut 1 base from V and 7 bases from J, with 4 bases between. Germline V gives CDR1 MDHEN, CDR2 SYDVKM. This CDR3 comprises 11 residues. CDR3 sequence: CASSLFDEAFF. The CDR3 DNA reads as TGTGCCAGCAGTTTATTCGATGAAGCTTTCTTT.

About this clonotype itself: Since it is a stray read in a library aimed at alpha chains, this beta chain has a size that is not meaningful. The genes are TRBV20-1 and TRBJ1-2; a weak D match, TRBD1 (6 bases). The CDR3 is 17 residues long. Per the germline V gene, CDR1 is DFQATT and CDR2 is SNEGSKA (reference sequence). V was pared by 6 bases and J by 2 bases, with 25 bases between. The CDR3 DNA is TGCAGTGCCCCTACGACATATGGGGGGGCACCCAACTATGGCTACACCTTC. Protein product: CSAPTTYGGAPNYGYTF.